Listed below are T cell receptor beta chains from one sample, sequenced in a study of blood T cell repertoires in COVID-19. The table came from immunoSEQ multiplex PCR; TCRdb's copy has only in-frame clones and leaves some out. Among some 250,000 clones listed, roughly 86% were seen once. What was sequenced was peripheral blood. The origin of the receptors is a woman in her fifties or sixties with COVID-19, enrolled during active disease. Both conserved end residues are part of each CDR3. The D gene is left open where the match is weak. Clone size is given for some rows only: seen once, a few or many times, or a class if the clone is expanded.

CASSPGQGAQYGYTF	TGTGCCAGCTCACCGGGACAGGGGGCGCAGTATGGCTACACCTTC	TRBV18	TRBJ1-2	TRBD1	NA
CASSRGQVYNSPLHF	TGTGCCAGCAGCAGGGGACAGGTCTATAATTCACCCCTCCACTTT	TRBV7-9	TRBJ1-6	TRBD1	NA
CSGTGYYGYTF	TGCAGTGGCACCGGGTACTATGGCTACACCTTC	TRBV20-1	TRBJ1-2	NA	NA
CASTLPGQGGTEAFF	TGTGCCAGCACCTTACCGGGACAGGGGGGCACTGAAGCTTTCTTT	TRBV28	TRBJ1-1	TRBD1	NA
CASSLKRRTSGRAIHTDTQYF	TGCGCCAGCAGCCTCAAGAGACGTACTAGCGGGAGGGCGATTCACACAGATACGCAGTATTTT	TRBV4-3	TRBJ2-3	TRBD2	NA
CASRFKGGANQPQHF	TGTGCCAGCAGATTCAAGGGGGGGGCGAATCAGCCCCAGCATTTT	TRBV6-6	TRBJ1-5	NA	few
CASSFDSKYEQYF	TGTGCCAGCAGCTTCGACTCGAAGTACGAGCAGTACTTC	TRBV7-2	TRBJ2-7	NA	NA
CAWSVSGRGTTNEKLFF	TGTGCCTGGAGTGTCTCCGGGAGAGGGACAACTAATGAAAAACTGTTTTTT	TRBV30	TRBJ1-4	NA	NA
CASSHRTGWVYGYTF	TGCGCCAGCAGTCACCGGACAGGGTGGGTCTATGGCTACACCTTC	TRBV23-1	TRBJ1-2	TRBD1	NA
CSASRGDAQYF	TGCAGTGCTAGCCGGGGTGATGCGCAGTATTTT	TRBV20-1	TRBJ2-3	NA	NA
CASSPGQGRGNTIYF	TGCGCCAGCAGCCCCGGACAGGGACGAGGAAACACCATATATTTT	TRBV5-1	TRBJ1-3	TRBD1	NA
CAISRDSSYEQYF	TGTGCCATCAGTCGGGACAGCTCCTACGAGCAGTACTTC	TRBV10-3	TRBJ2-7	TRBD1	NA
CASSRIGQGQETQYF	TGTGCCAGCAGCCGCATAGGACAGGGGCAAGAGACCCAGTACTTC	TRBV27	TRBJ2-5	TRBD1	NA
CASSLESGVGEAFF	TGCGCCAGCAGCTTGGAAAGCGGAGTAGGGGAAGCTTTCTTT	TRBV5-1	TRBJ1-1	NA	NA
CASSLGFQGRETQYF	TGCGCCAGCAGCTTGGGATTCCAGGGAAGGGAGACCCAGTACTTC	TRBV5-1	TRBJ2-5	NA	few
CASRGRDRNTEAFF	TGTGCCAGCAGGGGCCGGGACAGGAACACTGAAGCTTTCTTT	TRBV27	TRBJ1-1	TRBD1	NA
CASSQETGSPYSYEQYF	TGCGCCAGCAGCCAAGAGACAGGGTCTCCCTATTCCTACGAGCAGTACTTC	TRBV4-1	TRBJ2-7	TRBD1	few
CASSPNRGGTHGEQYF	TGTGCCAGCAGCCCGAATCGGGGCGGGACCCATGGGGAGCAGTACTTC	TRBV5-4	TRBJ2-7	NA	NA